The TCR beta chain under discussion was sequenced for a study of post-analysis software for immune sequencing data. On the study more broadly: The courses of disease that were included comprised relapsing-remitting, secondary progressive and progressive-relapsing multiple sclerosis. Findings of the study overall: With TRBV5-6, TRBV5-1 and TRBV20-1 included, five TRBV segments were more frequent in patients than in controls. Versus controls, multiple sclerosis patients showed significantly lower diversity (normalized Chao1).

This clonotype was seen many times. The antigen is unknown. Unique molecular identifiers were built into the TCR beta cDNA libraries. The authors obtained 540,000 or so cDNA molecules from roughly 1 to 10 million T cells. TCRdb analysed the PCR reads with MiXCR anew, one entry per CDR3 protein. The data contain around 200,000 distinct CDR3 sequences, 29% of them seen just once; the ten biggest clones take up about 3.7%. This CDR3 contains 13 residues. Deletions cut 7 bases from V and 4 bases from J, with 13 bases between. CDR1 is SGHAT, CDR2 FQNNGV, per germline. This sequence originates from a girl aged 2 to 17 with multiple sclerosis. Sequencing input: blood. This chain joins TRBV11-2 and TRBJ2-5, with unresolved D. This chain's CDR3 is CASIDPPLETQYF. As DNA, the CDR3 is TGTGCCAGCATCGATCCCCCCTTAGAGACCCAGTACTTC.